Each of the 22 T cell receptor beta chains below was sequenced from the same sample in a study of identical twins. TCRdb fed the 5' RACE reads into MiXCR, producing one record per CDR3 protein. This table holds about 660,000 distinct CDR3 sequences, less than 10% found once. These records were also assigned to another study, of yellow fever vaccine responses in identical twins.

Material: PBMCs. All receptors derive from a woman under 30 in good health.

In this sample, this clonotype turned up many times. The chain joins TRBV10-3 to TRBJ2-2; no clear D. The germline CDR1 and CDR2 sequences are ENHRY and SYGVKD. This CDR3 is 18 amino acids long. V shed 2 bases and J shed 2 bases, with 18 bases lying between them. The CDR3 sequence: CAISEGQSTRPNTGELFF. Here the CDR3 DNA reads TGTGCCATCAGTGAGGGCCAATCCACTCGACCCAACACCGGGGAGCTGTTTTTT.

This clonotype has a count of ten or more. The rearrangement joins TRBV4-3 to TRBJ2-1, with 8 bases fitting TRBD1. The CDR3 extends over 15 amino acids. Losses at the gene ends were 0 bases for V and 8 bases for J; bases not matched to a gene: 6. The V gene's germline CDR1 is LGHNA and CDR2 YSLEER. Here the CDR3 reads CASSQEDRESHEQFF. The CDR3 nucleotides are TGCGCCAGCAGCCAAGAGGACAGGGAGAGCCATGAGCAGTTCTTC.

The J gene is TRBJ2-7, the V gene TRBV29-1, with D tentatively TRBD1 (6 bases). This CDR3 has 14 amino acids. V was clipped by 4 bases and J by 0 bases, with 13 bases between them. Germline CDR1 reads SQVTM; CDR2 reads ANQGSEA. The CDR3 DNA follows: TGCAGCGTTGTTACAGGGCCAACCTCCTACGAGCAGTACTTC. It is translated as CSVVTGPTSYEQYF.

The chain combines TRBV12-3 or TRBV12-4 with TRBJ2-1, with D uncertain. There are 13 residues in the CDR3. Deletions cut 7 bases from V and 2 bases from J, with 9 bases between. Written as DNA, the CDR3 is TGTGCCAGCACTCTTTCAACCTACAATGAGCAGTTCTTC. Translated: CASTLSTYNEQFF.

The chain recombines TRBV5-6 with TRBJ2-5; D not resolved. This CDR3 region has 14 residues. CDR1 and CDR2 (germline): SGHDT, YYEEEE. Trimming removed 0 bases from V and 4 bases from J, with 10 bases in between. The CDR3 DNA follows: TGTGCCAGCAGCTTGGTGTCACGACCAGAGACCCAGTACTTC. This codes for CASSLVSRPETQYF.

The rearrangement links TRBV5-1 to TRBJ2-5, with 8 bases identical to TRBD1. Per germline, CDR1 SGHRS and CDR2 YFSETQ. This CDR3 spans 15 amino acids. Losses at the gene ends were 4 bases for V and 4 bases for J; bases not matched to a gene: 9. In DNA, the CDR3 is TGCGCCAGCAGCCCGGACAGGGAGAGGCGAGAGACCCAGTACTTC. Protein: CASSPDRERRETQYF.

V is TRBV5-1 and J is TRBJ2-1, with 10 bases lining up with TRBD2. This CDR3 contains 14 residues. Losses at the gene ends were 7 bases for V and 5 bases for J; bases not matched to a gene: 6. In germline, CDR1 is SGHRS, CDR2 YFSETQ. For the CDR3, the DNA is TGCGCCAGCGGAACTAGCGGGAAGCACAATGAGCAGTTCTTC. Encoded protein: CASGTSGKHNEQFF.

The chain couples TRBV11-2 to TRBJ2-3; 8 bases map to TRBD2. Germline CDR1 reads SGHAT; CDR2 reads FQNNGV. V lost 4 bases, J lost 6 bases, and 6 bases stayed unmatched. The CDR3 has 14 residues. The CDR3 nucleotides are TGTGCCAGCAGCTCTAAGACTAGCGCGGATACGCAGTATTTT. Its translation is CASSSKTSADTQYF.

DNA of the CDR3: TGCAGTGCTAGAGTATTAGCGGGGATCTCCTACGAGCAGTACTTC. Translation gives CSARVLAGISYEQYF. The chain combines TRBV20-1 with TRBJ2-7, with 8 bases that match TRBD2. V lost 1 base and J lost 0; bases outside the gene matches: 5. Germline CDR1 DFQATT, CDR2 SNEGSKA (reference sequence). The CDR3 contains 15 residues.

This CDR3 is CASSLWEGTGELFF. The CDR3 nucleotides are TGTGCCAGCAGTTTATGGGAGGGAACCGGGGAGCTGTTTTTT. The V and J genes are TRBV28 and TRBJ2-2; a possible D gene is TRBD2 (6 bases). The germline V gene has CDR1 MDHEN and CDR2 SYDVKM. The CDR3 length is 14 residues. V was trimmed by 0 bases and J by 5 bases, leaving 7 bases between them. The entire variable domain, with the rest obtained from reference TRBV28 and TRBJ2-2, is as follows: DVKVTQSSRYLVKRTGEKVFLECVQDMDHENMFWYRQDPGLGLRLIYFSYDVKMKEKGDIPEGYSVSREKKERFSLILESASTNQTSMYLCASSLWEGTGELFFGEGSRLTVL.

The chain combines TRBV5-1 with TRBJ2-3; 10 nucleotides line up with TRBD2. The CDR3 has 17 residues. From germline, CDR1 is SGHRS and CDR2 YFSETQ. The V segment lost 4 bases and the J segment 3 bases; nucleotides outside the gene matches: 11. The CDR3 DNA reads TGCGCCAGCAGCCCATATGAGACTAGCGGGTTAACAGATACGCAGTATTTT. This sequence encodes CASSPYETSGLTDTQYF.

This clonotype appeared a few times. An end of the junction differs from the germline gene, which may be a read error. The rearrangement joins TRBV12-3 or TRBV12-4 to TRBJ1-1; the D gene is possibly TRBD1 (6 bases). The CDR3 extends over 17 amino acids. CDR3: CASRQTGRLGVNAEAFF. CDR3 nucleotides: TGTGCCAGCAGACAGACAGGTCGATTGGGGGTGAACGCTGAAGCTTTCTTT.

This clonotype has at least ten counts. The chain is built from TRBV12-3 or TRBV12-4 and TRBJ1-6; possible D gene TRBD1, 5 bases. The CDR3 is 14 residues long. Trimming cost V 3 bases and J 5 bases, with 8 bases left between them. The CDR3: CASSLWGNNSPLHF. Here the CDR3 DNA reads TGTGCCAGCAGTTTGTGGGGGAATAATTCACCCCTCCACTTT.

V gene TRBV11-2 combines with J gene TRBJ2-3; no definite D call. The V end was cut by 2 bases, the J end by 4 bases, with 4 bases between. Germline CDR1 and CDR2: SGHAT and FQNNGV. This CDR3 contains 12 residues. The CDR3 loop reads CASSLTADTQYF. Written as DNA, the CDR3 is TGTGCCAGCAGCTTAACGGCAGATACGCAGTATTTT.

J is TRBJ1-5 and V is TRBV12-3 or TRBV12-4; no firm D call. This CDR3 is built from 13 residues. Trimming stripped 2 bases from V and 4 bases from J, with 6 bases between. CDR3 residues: CASSLILNQPQHF. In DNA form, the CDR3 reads TGTGCCAGCAGTTTAATACTAAATCAGCCCCAGCATTTT.

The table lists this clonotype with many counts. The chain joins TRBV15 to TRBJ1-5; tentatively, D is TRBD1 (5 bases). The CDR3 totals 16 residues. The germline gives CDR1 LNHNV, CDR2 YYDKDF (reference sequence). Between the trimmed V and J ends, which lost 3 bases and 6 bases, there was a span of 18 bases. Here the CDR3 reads CATSSPLRGSIQPQHF. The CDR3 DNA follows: TGTGCCACCAGCAGTCCCCTGAGGGGAAGTATTCAGCCCCAGCATTTT.

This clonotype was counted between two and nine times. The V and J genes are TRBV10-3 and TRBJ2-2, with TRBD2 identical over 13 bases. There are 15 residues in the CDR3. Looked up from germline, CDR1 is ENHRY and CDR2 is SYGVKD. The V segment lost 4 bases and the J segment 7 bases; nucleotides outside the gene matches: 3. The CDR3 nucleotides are TGTGCCATCAGTGTAGGACTAGCGGGAGACGGGGAGCTGTTTTTT. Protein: CAISVGLAGDGELFF.

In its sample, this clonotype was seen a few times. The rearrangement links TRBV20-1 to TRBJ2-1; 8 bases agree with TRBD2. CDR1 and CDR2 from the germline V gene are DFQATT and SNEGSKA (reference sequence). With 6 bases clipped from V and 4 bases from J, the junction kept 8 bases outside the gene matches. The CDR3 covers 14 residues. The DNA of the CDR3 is TGCAGTGCGAGTCGGGAGGGGTTATACAATGAGCAGTTCTTC. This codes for CSASREGLYNEQFF.

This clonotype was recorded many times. CDR3 amino acids: CASSVWDTNNEQFF. The CDR3 nucleotides read TGTGCCAGCAGTGTTTGGGACACTAACAATGAGCAGTTCTTC. J is TRBJ2-1 and V is TRBV2; tentatively, D is TRBD1 (6 bases). The CDR3 length is 14 residues. Per the germline V gene, CDR1 is SNHLY and CDR2 is FYNNEI. V was pared by 4 bases and J by 5 bases, with 12 bases between. Full variable domain (rest looked up from reference TRBV2 and TRBJ2-1): EPEVTQTPSHQVTQMGQEVILRCVPISNHLYFYWYRQILGQKVEFLVSFYNNEISEKSEIFDDQFSVERPDGSNFTLKIRSTKLEDSAMYFCASSVWDTNNEQFFGPGTRLTVL.

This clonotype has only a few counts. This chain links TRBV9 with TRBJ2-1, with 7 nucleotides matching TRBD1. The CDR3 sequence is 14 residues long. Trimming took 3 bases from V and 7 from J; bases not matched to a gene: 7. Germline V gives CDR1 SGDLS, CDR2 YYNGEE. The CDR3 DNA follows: TGTGCCAGCAGCGCGTCGACAGGGTGGAATGAGCAGTTCTTC. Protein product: CASSASTGWNEQFF. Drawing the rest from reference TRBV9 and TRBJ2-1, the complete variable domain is DSGVTQTPKHLITATGQRVTLRCSPRSGDLSVYWYQQSLDQGLQFLIQYYNGEERAKGNILERFSAQQFPDLHSELNLSSLELGDSALYFCASSASTGWNEQFFGPGTRLTVL.

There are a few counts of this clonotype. The CDR3, as DNA: TGTGCCAGCAGCTTCGGGGACAAGAGCACAGATACGCAGTATTTT. Translating gives CASSFGDKSTDTQYF. V is TRBV7-9 and J is TRBJ2-3; tentative D call: TRBD1 (6 bases). The CDR3 is 15 amino acids. CDR1 and CDR2 from the germline V gene are SEHNR and FQNEAQ (reference sequence). The V gene lost 3 bases and the J gene lost 0 bases, with 10 bases spanning the gap.

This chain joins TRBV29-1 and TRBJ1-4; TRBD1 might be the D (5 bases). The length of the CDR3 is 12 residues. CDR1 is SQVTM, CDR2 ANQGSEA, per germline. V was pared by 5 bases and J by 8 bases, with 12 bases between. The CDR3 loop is CSVRGESEKLFF. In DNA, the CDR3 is TGCAGCGTTCGGGGGGAAAGCGAAAAACTGTTTTTT.